The next 12 T cell receptor beta chains were all read from a single sample in a study of blood T cell repertoires in COVID-19. Assay used: immunoSEQ multiplex PCR; TCRdb lists only in-frame clones, some missing. The sample includes about 130,000 clones, about 79% of them seen just once. The specimen was PBMCs or T cells enriched from blood (not recorded which). The receptors stem from a man between 45 and 60 years old who had recovered from COVID-19.

The chain employs TRBV28 and TRBJ2-1; TRBD1 matches 8 bases. The CDR3 is 16 amino acids. CDR1 is MDHEN, CDR2 SYDVKM, per germline. J was trimmed by 4 bases and V by 3 bases; bases with no gene match: 8. CDR3 nucleotide sequence: TGTGCCAGCAGTTTGTCAGGGGGCATGGGATACAATGAGCAGTTCTTC. Translated: CASSLSGGMGYNEQFF.

V and J are TRBV18 and TRBJ2-5, with TRBD1 matching 11 bases. From germline, CDR1 is KGHSH and CDR2 LQKENI. Losses at the gene ends were 4 bases for V and 2 bases for J; bases not matched to a gene: 12. The CDR3 totals 18 residues. The CDR3 region has the DNA TGTGCCAGCTCACGTAACGAAGCCGGGACAGGGGGTCAAGAGACCCAGTACTTC. Its translation is CASSRNEAGTGGQETQYF.

The chain is built from TRBV10-2 and TRBJ1-5; 7 nucleotides match TRBD1. This CDR3 has 14 amino acids. The germline CDR1 and CDR2 sequences are WSHSY and SAAADI. V shed 6 bases and J 5 bases; nucleotides not matched to a gene: 7. The CDR3 loop reads CASSFDRDYQPQHF. The DNA of the CDR3 is TGCGCCAGCAGCTTCGACAGGGACTATCAGCCCCAGCATTTT.

The chain has TRBV5-1 and TRBJ1-2; the D gene is possibly TRBD1 (6 bases). V was cut by 0 bases and J by 0 bases, with 9 bases left in between. The CDR3 spans 15 residues. The germline gives CDR1 SGHRS, CDR2 YFSETQ. The CDR3 DNA follows: TGCGCCAGCAGCTTGGAGACAGGAGCTAACTATGGCTACACCTTC. This sequence encodes CASSLETGANYGYTF.

The chain uses TRBV7-9 and TRBJ1-3; D ambiguous. The V and J ends lost 2 bases and 0 bases respectively, with 11 bases between them. The CDR3 spans 16 residues. CDR1 is SEHNR and CDR2 is FQNEAQ in the germline V gene (reference sequence). CDR3 nucleotide sequence: TGTGCCAGCAGCTTACCCCCACTGAGCTCTGGAAACACCATATATTTT. Protein product: CASSLPPLSSGNTIYF. The full variable domain, in which reference TRBV7-9 and TRBJ1-3 provide the parts outside the CDR3, is DTGVSQNPRHKITKRGQNVTFRCDPISEHNRLYWYRQTLGQGPEFLTYFQNEAQLEKSRLLSDRFSAERPKGSFSTLEIQRTEQGDSAMYLCASSLPPLSSGNTIYFGEGSWLTVV.

V gene TRBV7-9 combines with J gene TRBJ1-2; D perhaps matches TRBD1 (5 bases). V lost 1 base and J lost 6, with 12 bases in between. This CDR3 comprises 14 residues. Germline-derived CDR1 and CDR2 are SEHNR and FQNEAQ (reference sequence). The CDR3 DNA is TGTGCCAGCAGCTTAGACTGGGGCCGGGATGGCTACACCTTC. Translation gives CASSLDWGRDGYTF.

The chain uses TRBV7-6 and TRBJ2-6, with 7 nucleotides matching TRBD1. CDR1 and CDR2 (germline): SGHVS, FNYEAQ. The CDR3 covers 16 residues. Trimming at V came to 5 bases and at J to 4 bases, leaving 8 bases not matched to a gene. The CDR3 reads CASSPDTGAGANVLTF. The CDR3 nucleotides read TGTGCCAGCAGCCCCGATACAGGGGCCGGGGCCAACGTCCTGACTTTC.

The V and J genes are TRBV28 and TRBJ1-4, with a weak D call TRBD1 (5 bases). The CDR3 has 14 residues. The germline V gene has CDR1 MDHEN and CDR2 SYDVKM. The ends were cut back, 6 bases at V and 12 bases at J, with 20 bases in the middle. This CDR3 is CASSPGTSMAELFF. CDR3 in DNA: TGTGCCAGCAGCCCCGGGACTTCAATGGCGGAACTGTTTTTT.

The chain employs TRBV7-2 and TRBJ1-4, with a tentative D call TRBD1 (6 bases). CDR3 length equals 17 residues. Trimming stripped 5 bases from V and 7 bases from J, with 23 bases between. Germline CDR1 reads SGHTA; CDR2 reads FQGNSA. This CDR3 is CASSPGVQQGWGEKLFF. DNA of the CDR3: TGTGCCAGCAGCCCCGGGGTACAACAGGGATGGGGTGAAAAACTGTTTTTT.

This clone was found a few times. The rearrangement uses TRBV7-9 and TRBJ2-2; tentatively, D is TRBD1 (7 bases). V gave up 10 bases and J gave up 4 bases, with 19 bases separating them. The CDR3 is made up of 15 amino acids. Germline V gene data show CDR1 as SEHNR and CDR2 as FQNEAQ (reference sequence). This chain's CDR3 is CATTIGGTATGELFF. Here the CDR3 DNA reads TGTGCCACCACGATAGGCGGGACAGCCACCGGGGAGCTGTTTTTT.

V and J are TRBV6-5 and TRBJ2-1; 9 bases align to TRBD1. This CDR3 has 12 amino acids. J was trimmed by 10 bases and V by 8 bases; bases with no gene match: 6. Per germline, CDR1 MNHEY and CDR2 SVGAGI. As DNA, the CDR3 is TGTGCCAGCGGGACAGGGAATATGGAGCAGTTCTTC. This translates into CASGTGNMEQFF.

Written as DNA, the CDR3 is TGCGCCAGCAGCCAAGAATCCCGCCTTTACGGGGAAAAACTGTTTTTT. It codes for CASSQESRLYGEKLFF. The gene calls are TRBV4-3 and TRBJ1-4; no reliable D call. The CDR3 is 16 amino acids. V was clipped by 0 bases and J by 8 bases, with 16 bases between them. The germline V gene encodes CDR1 LGHNA and CDR2 YSLEER.